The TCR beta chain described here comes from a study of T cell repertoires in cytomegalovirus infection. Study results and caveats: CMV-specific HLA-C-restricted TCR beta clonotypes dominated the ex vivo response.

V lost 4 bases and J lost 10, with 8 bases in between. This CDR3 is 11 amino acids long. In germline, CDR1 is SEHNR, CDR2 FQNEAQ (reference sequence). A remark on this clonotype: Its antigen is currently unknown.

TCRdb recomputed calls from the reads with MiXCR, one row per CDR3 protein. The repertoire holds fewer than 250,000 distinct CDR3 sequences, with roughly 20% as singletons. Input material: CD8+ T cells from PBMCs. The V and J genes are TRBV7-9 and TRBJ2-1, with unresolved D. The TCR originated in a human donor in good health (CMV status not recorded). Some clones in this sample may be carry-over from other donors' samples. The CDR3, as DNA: TGTGCCAGCAGCTACCCACAAGAGCAGTTCTTC. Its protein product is CASSYPQEQFF.